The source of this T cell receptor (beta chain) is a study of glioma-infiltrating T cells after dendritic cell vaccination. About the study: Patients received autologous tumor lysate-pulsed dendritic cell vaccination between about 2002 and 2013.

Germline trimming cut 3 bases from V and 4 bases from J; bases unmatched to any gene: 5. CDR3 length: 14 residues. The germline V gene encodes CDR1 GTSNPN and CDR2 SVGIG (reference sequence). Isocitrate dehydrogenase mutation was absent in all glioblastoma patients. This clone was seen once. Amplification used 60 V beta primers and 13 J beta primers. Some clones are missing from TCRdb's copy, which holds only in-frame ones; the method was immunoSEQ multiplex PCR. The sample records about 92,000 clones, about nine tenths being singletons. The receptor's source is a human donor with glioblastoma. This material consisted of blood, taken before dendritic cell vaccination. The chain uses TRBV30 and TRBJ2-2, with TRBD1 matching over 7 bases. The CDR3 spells CAWSRDRATGELFF. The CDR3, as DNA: TGTGCCTGGAGCAGAGACAGGGCCACCGGGGAGCTGTTTTTT.